A selection of T cell receptor beta chains follows, all from one sample in a study of blood T cell repertoires in COVID-19. The protocol was immunoSEQ multiplex PCR, while the TCRdb copy is restricted to in-frame clones and leaves out a portion. The data hold some 350,000 clones, with about 90% observed a single time. The sample was PBMCs or T cells enriched from blood (not recorded which). These TCRs come from a woman aged 25 to 39 who had recovered from COVID-19. Each CDR3 is given without its conserved first and last residue. Each record gives: V gene, J gene, D gene, CDR3 protein. A D gene is named only where the DNA matches it firmly.

>TRBV7-3|TRBJ1-2|TRBD1
ASSFMTGGRGYGYT
>TRBV30|TRBJ1-2|NA
AWSLGYGGYT
>TRBV27|TRBJ1-3|NA
ASRAGSSLSGNTIY
>TRBV28|TRBJ2-4|NA
ASSLLEGGKNIQY
>TRBV6-5|TRBJ1-6|NA
ASSIFGSPLH
>TRBV5-1|TRBJ2-5|NA
ASSLLGGILGRQY
>TRBV4-1|TRBJ1-4|NA
ASSAGEWSGEKLF
>TRBV3-1/TRBV3-2|TRBJ2-1|TRBD1
ASSRTGKLGREQF
>TRBV2|TRBJ1-4|NA
ASTQGATNEKLF
>TRBV7-8|TRBJ2-7|TRBD1
ASSSPGQGNDEQY
>TRBV9|TRBJ2-1|NA
ASSVRGDPSSYNEQF
>TRBV7-2|TRBJ2-7|NA
ASSPRGGRGYEQY
>TRBV2|TRBJ2-5|NA
ASTQELAETQY
>TRBV4-2|TRBJ2-1|NA
ASRRDSHNEQF
>TRBV10-3|TRBJ2-5|TRBD1
AINPTGGQETQY
>TRBV28|TRBJ2-3|TRBD2
ASSTGLAGAFSRTDTQY
>TRBV5-4|TRBJ1-6|NA
ASSLDRIHNSPLH
>TRBV7-9|TRBJ2-3|NA
ASSPPGGRTDTQY
>TRBV6-2/TRBV6-3|TRBJ2-7|NA
ASSYASWGLVGRY
>TRBV4-2|TRBJ2-2|NA
ASSQDWSRGNTGELF
>TRBV7-2|TRBJ2-5|TRBD2
ASSLLGGVGETQY
>TRBV30|TRBJ1-1|NA
AWSAPPVATEAF
>TRBV29-1|TRBJ2-3|TRBD1
SVEGTATRMSTQY
>TRBV29-1|TRBJ1-1|TRBD1
SVSPHRGTEAF
>TRBV7-8|TRBJ1-2|TRBD1
ASSVRDSRKGGYT
>TRBV2|TRBJ1-2|TRBD1
ASTDVTGLGYT
>TRBV19|TRBJ1-1|NA
ASSSSVIHMNTEAF
>TRBV9|TRBJ1-2|NA
ASSSPTRDYGYT
>TRBV10-1|TRBJ1-5|NA
ASSEGPGDSNQPQH
>TRBV19|TRBJ2-2|TRBD1
ASSMGQGLESNTGELF
>TRBV28|TRBJ2-7|NA
ASSGAGEGSYEQY
>TRBV18|TRBJ1-2|TRBD1
ASSPGQALNYGYT
>TRBV4-3|TRBJ1-1|NA
ASSQGYPGGTEAF
>TRBV7-9|TRBJ2-7|NA
ASSLAQGRDEQY
>TRBV28|TRBJ1-5|NA
ASSLSVGGRQPQH
>TRBV2|TRBJ1-5|NA
ASRGEINQPQH
>TRBV6-6|TRBJ1-4|NA
ASSGATNEKLF
>TRBV4-3|TRBJ2-1|TRBD2
ASSPLAGTYNEQF
>TRBV2|TRBJ1-4|NA
ASSGVGLGATNEKLF
>TRBV9|TRBJ1-2|TRBD1
ASSDYRTGGGYGYT
>TRBV5-4|TRBJ2-5|TRBD2
ASSSPAGGTETQY
>TRBV24-1|TRBJ1-5|NA
ATSDLEGPQH
>TRBV7-2|TRBJ2-7|NA
ASRRGGSDYEQY